What follows are 6 T cell receptor beta chains derived from one specimen sequenced in a study of radiotherapy plus CTLA-4 blockade in lung cancer. Assay used: immunoSEQ multiplex PCR; TCRdb lists only in-frame clones, some missing. The sample shows some 94,000 clones, roughly 80% of them seen only once. Material: peripheral blood, obtained from a patient treated with radiotherapy plus ipilimumab. These receptors were taken from a human donor with non-small cell lung cancer that progressed on radiotherapy plus ipilimumab.

The rearrangement links TRBV9 to TRBJ2-7; D is unclear. This CDR3 is 13 amino acids long. Trimming pared 2 bases from V and 0 bases from J, leaving 6 bases between. Germline CDR1 is SGDLS and CDR2 is YYNGEE. The CDR3 bases are TGTGCCAGCAGCGTTGGAGCCTCCTACGAGCAGTACTTC. This codes for CASSVGASYEQYF.

The table lists this clone with a count of one. This chain uses TRBV6-4 with TRBJ1-1, with D hard to call. The CDR3 sequence is 12 residues long. The V and J ends lost 6 bases and 0 bases respectively, with 5 bases between them. The germline V gene encodes CDR1 MRHNA and CDR2 SNTAGT. CDR3 amino acids: CASRDLNTEAFF. As DNA, the CDR3 is TGTGCCAGCAGAGATTTGAACACTGAAGCTTTCTTT.

This clone was seen more than once but under ten times. The J gene is TRBJ1-5, the V gene TRBV5-1; D may be TRBD1 (5 bases). V was trimmed by 4 bases and J by 2 bases, leaving 13 bases between them. The CDR3 consists of 15 residues. Germline CDR1 reads SGHRS; CDR2 reads YFSETQ. The CDR3 sequence: CASSLGDGGNQPQHF. The DNA of the CDR3 is TGCGCCAGCAGCCTCGGGGACGGCGGCAATCAGCCCCAGCATTTT. The variable domain in full, completed from reference TRBV5-1 and TRBJ1-5, reads KAGVTQTPRYLIKTRGQQVTLSCSPISGHRSVSWYQQTPGQGLQFLFEYFSETQRNKGNFPGRFSGRQFSNSRSEMNVSTLELGDSALYLCASSLGDGGNQPQHFGDGTRLSIL.

The chain employs TRBV9 and TRBJ2-6, with D uncertain. Germline V gene lookup returns CDR1 SGDLS and CDR2 YYNGEE. The CDR3 contains 14 residues. V was shortened by 4 bases and J by 0 bases, with 5 bases between the two germline ends. The CDR3 is CASSSGSGANVLTF. CDR3 nucleotides: TGTGCCAGCAGCTCGGGCTCTGGGGCCAACGTCCTGACTTTC. Using reference TRBV9 and TRBJ2-6 for the parts outside the CDR3, the full variable domain is DSGVTQTPKHLITATGQRVTLRCSPRSGDLSVYWYQQSLDQGLQFLIQYYNGEERAKGNILERFSAQQFPDLHSELNLSSLELGDSALYFCASSSGSGANVLTFGAGSRLTVL.

This clone was counted a few times. The chain links TRBV5-1 to TRBJ2-1; D is possibly TRBD2 (6 bases). The CDR3 extends over 15 amino acids. Trimming removed 0 bases at V and 7 bases at J, with 14 bases between. Germline V lookup: CDR1 SGHRS, CDR2 YFSETQ. The CDR3 loop reads CASSLAVGLLNEQFF. The CDR3 DNA reads TGCGCCAGCAGCTTGGCCGTGGGACTTTTAAATGAGCAGTTCTTC.

V is TRBV5-4 and J is TRBJ2-2, with D possibly matching TRBD2 (6 bases). Germline-derived CDR1 and CDR2 are SGHNT and YYREEE (reference sequence). CDR3 length equals 15 residues. The V end lost 4 bases, the J end lost 1 base, and 11 bases lay between the germline ends. The CDR3 protein is CASSVNSGNTGELFF. The CDR3 DNA reads as TGTGCCAGCAGCGTGAATAGCGGGAACACCGGGGAGCTGTTTTTT.